This T cell receptor (beta chain) appears in the sequencing data of a study of a mutant IDH1 vaccine in newly diagnosed glioma. Study context: Among treated patients, roughly 60% were male and approximately 40% female, and mean age was around 40 years. Antecedent treatment encompassed radiotherapy, temozolomide, or their combination; the majority received both.

The sample holds one count of this clone. Clones were sequenced by immunoSEQ multiplex PCR, and TCRdb holds only the in-frame ones, with some missing. The repertoire consists of approximately 88,000 clones, with 80% occurring once and the leading ten covering 7% to 9%. The germline V and J ends were trimmed by 0 bases and 2 bases, with 20 bases remaining between them. The CDR3 length is 18 residues. Germline values: CDR1 SGHNT, CDR2 YYREEE (reference sequence). Time point in this sample: baseline, week 1 (first vaccination visit). Stated treatment: pre-vaccination baseline after standard-of-care therapy. In every donor, the tumor was a new WHO grade 3 or 4 IDH1-mutant, ATRX-lost astrocytoma.

The receptor's source is a man aged 35-49 years with glioma. The sequencing here drew on PBMCs, taken from a glioma patient treated with radiotherapy, temozolomide or both. The J gene is TRBJ1-2, the V gene TRBV5-4, with D possibly matching TRBD1 (6 bases). CDR3 sequence (DNA): TGTGCCAGCAGCTTGGTAGCGTCCAGGGGAAGGTCCAACTATGGCTACACCTTC. It specifies CASSLVASRGRSNYGYTF.